This T cell receptor beta chain comes out of a study of cytomegalovirus exposure and HLA in healthy donors. Study as a whole: Of several hundred genotyped donors, more than 75% clustered with self-reported Caucasian donors.

About this clone itself: Its antigen is not known.

The CDR3 covers 15 residues. CDR1 is MRHNA, CDR2 SNTAGT, per germline. The V gene end was trimmed by 5 bases and the J gene end by 7 bases; junction bases not matched to a gene: 8. Primers for the PCR totalled 60 Vbeta and 13 Jbeta. Generated by immunoSEQ multiplex PCR, the TCRdb table keeps only in-frame clones and is missing some. The clone table shows around 35,000 clones, with the ten largest holding around 1.9%. Whole-study findings and limits: A later analysis revealed that TCR association rates differed between HLA loci, peaking at DRB1 and bottoming out at HLA-C. Apart from CMV serostatus, no immune exposure information was available.

The sequenced sample was PBMCs. The sequence was obtained from a woman aged 40 to 50 in good health and CMV-seropositive. The gene calls are TRBV6-4 and TRBJ2-1; 10 bases fit TRBD2. The CDR3 region has the DNA TGTGCCAGCAGTAAGGGATCTAGCGGGAGTAATGAGCAGTTCTTC. It is translated as CASSKGSSGSNEQFF.